The rows below give T cell receptor beta chains drawn from one sample of a study of PD-1 blockade in classical Hodgkin lymphoma. The repertoire was sequenced with immunoSEQ multiplex PCR; TCRdb's copy has only in-frame clones and lacks some. The sample holds around 60,000 clones, 70% to 90% seen once. The sample consisted of peripheral blood mononuclear cells (PBMCs), taken before the fourth cycle of nivolumab. Source of these receptors: a human donor with classical Hodgkin lymphoma. Each CDR3 is given with its conserved first and last residue. D genes are given only for firm matches. Expanded clones are given a class, and other clones once, few, many or no size at all.

V	size	J	D	CDR3	DNA
TRBV6-5	once	TRBJ2-7	TRBD2	CASRLADSYEQYF	TGTGCCAGCAGGCTAGCGGACTCCTACGAGCAGTACTTC
TRBV2	.	TRBJ2-3	.	CASGWDGSTDTQYF	TGTGCCAGCGGGTGGGACGGGAGCACAGATACGCAGTATTTT
TRBV6-1	.	TRBJ2-4	TRBD1	CASSQNRGGGNIRYF	TGTGCCAGCAGTCAAAACAGGGGTGGTGGAAACATTCGGTACTTC
TRBV6-5	.	TRBJ1-2	.	CATRVGLNYGYTF	TGTGCCACAAGGGTAGGGCTAAACTATGGCTACACCTTC
TRBV6-5	.	TRBJ2-7	.	CASQSQGEQYF	TGTGCCAGCCAGAGCCAGGGCGAGCAGTACTTC
TRBV11-2	.	TRBJ2-1	.	CASSFTNGGEQFF	TGTGCCAGCAGCTTCACGAATGGTGGTGAGCAGTTCTTC
TRBV6-1	once	TRBJ2-7	TRBD2	CARVTSGGYYEQYF	TGTGCCAGGGTGACTAGCGGGGGATACTACGAGCAGTACTTC
TRBV5-1	.	TRBJ2-2	.	CASSLEGENTGELFF	TGCGCCAGCAGCTTGGAGGGGGAGAACACCGGGGAGCTGTTTTTT
TRBV6-5	.	TRBJ1-1	.	CASRPVGQNTEAFF	TGTGCCAGCAGGCCCGTGGGACAGAACACTGAAGCTTTCTTT
TRBV5-1	once	TRBJ1-1	.	CASSSSPGGSEAFF	TGCGCCAGCAGCTCCTCACCCGGGGGCAGTGAAGCTTTCTTT
TRBV10-1	.	TRBJ2-2	.	CASREAAGTGELFF	TGCGCCAGCAGGGAAGCGGCGGGGACCGGGGAGCTGTTTTTT
TRBV5-1	.	TRBJ1-4	.	CASSLAGGPNEKLFF	TGCGCCAGCAGCTTGGCCGGGGGGCCAAATGAAAAACTGTTTTTT
TRBV19	once	TRBJ2-7	.	CASSRRGSSYEQYF	TGTGCCAGTTCTAGGCGAGGAAGCTCCTACGAGCAGTACTTC
TRBV30	.	TRBJ2-7	.	CARDSRGYEQYF	TGTGCCCGGGACTCAAGGGGGTACGAGCAGTACTTC
TRBV1	.	TRBJ1-3	.	CTSSQGISGNTIYF	TGCACCAGCAGCCAAGGCATCTCTGGAAACACCATATATTTT
TRBV5-1	.	TRBJ1-1	.	CASSLGIPTEAFF	TGCGCCAGCAGCTTGGGGATTCCCACTGAAGCTTTCTTT
TRBV5-1	.	TRBJ1-5	.	CASSLEGGNQPQHF	TGCGCCAGCAGCTTGGAGGGAGGTAATCAGCCCCAGCATTTT
TRBV5-4	few	TRBJ2-1	.	CASSLGDSYNEQFF	TGTGCCAGCAGCTTGGGAGACAGCTACAATGAGCAGTTCTTC
TRBV2	.	TRBJ2-5	.	CASTGVRQETQYF	TGTGCCAGCACAGGGGTCAGACAAGAGACCCAGTACTTC
TRBV4-1	few	TRBJ2-3	TRBD2	CASSQAHSALAGGTDTQYF	TGCGCCAGCAGCCAAGCCCATAGTGCGCTAGCGGGGGGCACAGATACGCAGTATTTT